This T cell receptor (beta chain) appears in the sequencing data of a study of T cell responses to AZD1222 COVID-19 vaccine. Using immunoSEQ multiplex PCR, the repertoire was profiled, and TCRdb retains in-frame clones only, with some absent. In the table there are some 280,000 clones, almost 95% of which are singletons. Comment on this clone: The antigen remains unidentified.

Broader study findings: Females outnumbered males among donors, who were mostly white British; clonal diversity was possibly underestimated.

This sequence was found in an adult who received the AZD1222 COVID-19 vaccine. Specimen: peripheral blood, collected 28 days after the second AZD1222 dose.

CDR3 in amino acids: CASSTIRGGTEAFF. The CDR3 region has the DNA TGTGCCAGTAGTACAATCAGGGGAGGGACTGAAGCTTTCTTT. The chain uses TRBV19 and TRBJ1-1; tentatively, D is TRBD1 (6 bases). Trimming left V 4 bases short and J 5 bases short, with 14 bases between. Per germline, CDR1 LNHDA and CDR2 SQIVND (reference sequence). The CDR3 is 14 residues long.